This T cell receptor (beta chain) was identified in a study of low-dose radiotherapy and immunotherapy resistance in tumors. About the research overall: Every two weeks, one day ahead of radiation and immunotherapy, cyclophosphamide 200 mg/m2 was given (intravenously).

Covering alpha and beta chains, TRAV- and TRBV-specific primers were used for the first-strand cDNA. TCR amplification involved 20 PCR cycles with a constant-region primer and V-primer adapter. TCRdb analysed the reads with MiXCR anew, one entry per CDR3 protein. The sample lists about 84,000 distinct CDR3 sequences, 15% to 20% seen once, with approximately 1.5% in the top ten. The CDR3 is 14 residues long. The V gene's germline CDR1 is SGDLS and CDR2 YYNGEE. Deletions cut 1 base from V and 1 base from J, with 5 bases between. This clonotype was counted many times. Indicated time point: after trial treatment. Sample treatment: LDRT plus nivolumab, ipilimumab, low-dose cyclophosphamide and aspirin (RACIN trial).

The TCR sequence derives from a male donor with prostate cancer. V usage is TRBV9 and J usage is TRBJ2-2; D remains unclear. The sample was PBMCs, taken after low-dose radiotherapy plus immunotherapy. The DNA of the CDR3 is TGTGCCAGCAGCGTAAGGCTGAACACCGGGGAGCTGTTTTTT. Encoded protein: CASSVRLNTGELFF.